This record looks at one T cell receptor beta chain sequence and its context. This sample was included in a study of Ad26.COV2.S vaccination and SARS-CoV-2 variants. Treatment specified: about 20 received Ad26.COV2.S at low or high dose, single or two shots; about 5 received placebo; per-sample allocation not given. At day 63 after the first vaccine or placebo injection, samples were drawn. This CDR3 has 13 amino acids. CDR1 MNHEY and CDR2 SVGAGI come from the germline V gene. The V gene end was trimmed by 10 bases and the J gene end by 3 bases; junction bases not matched to a gene: 8. The table came from immunoSEQ multiplex PCR; TCRdb's copy has only in-frame clones and leaves some out. The sample comprises about 680,000 clones, 70% to 90% of which are singletons, and 1.5% rests with the top ten.

The J gene is TRBJ2-7, the V gene TRBV6-5; 8 bases line up with TRBD2. The sequence came from a person aged 18 to 59 who received the Ad26.COV2.S COVID-19 vaccine or a placebo. The sample in question was peripheral blood, obtained in a trial of Ad26.COV2.S vaccine versus placebo. The CDR3 loop is CATRRLAGYEQYF. The CDR3 DNA follows: TGTGCCACCAGGCGCCTAGCGGGCTACGAGCAGTACTTC.